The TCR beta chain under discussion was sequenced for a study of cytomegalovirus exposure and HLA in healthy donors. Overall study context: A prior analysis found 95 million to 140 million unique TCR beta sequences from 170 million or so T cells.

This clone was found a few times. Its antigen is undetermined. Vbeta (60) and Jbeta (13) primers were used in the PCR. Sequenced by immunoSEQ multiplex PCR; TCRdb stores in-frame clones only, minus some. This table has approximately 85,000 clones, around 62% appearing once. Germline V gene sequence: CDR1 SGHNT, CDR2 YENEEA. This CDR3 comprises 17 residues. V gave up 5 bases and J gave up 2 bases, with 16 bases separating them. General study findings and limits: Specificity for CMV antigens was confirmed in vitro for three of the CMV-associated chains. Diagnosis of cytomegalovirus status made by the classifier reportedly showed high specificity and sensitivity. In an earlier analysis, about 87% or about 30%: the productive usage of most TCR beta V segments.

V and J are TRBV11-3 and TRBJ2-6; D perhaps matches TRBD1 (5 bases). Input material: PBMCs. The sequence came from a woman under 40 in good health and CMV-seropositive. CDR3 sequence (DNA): TGTGCCAGCAGCCCCAGACAGTCCCCGGCTGGGGCCAACGTCCTGACTTTC. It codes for CASSPRQSPAGANVLTF.